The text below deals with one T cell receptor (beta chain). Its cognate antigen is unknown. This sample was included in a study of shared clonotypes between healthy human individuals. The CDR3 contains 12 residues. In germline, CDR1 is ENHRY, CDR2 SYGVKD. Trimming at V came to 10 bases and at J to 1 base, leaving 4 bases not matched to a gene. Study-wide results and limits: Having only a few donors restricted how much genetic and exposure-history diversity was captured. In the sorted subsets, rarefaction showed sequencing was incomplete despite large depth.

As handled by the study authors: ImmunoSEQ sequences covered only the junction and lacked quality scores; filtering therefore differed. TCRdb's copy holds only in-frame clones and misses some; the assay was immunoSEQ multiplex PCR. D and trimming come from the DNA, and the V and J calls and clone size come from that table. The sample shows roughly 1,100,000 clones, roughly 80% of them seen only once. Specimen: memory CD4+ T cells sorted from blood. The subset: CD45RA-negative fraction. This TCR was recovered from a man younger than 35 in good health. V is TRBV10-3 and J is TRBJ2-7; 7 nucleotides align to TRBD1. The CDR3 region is CATGTVSYEQYF. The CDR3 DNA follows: TGTGCCACCGGGACAGTTTCCTACGAGCAGTACTTC.